A selection of T cell receptor beta chains follows, all from one sample in a study of blood T cells in healthy people across ages. TCRdb re-called the 5' RACE reads through MiXCR, storing one row per CDR3 protein. The profile covers about 1.7 million distinct CDR3 sequences, with 28% appearing a single time and 7.7% taken by the ten largest. Sequenced material: blood. The receptor set was obtained from a woman aged 25 to 39 in good health. The CDR3 runs from the conserved cysteine through the conserved F or W. D genes are given only for firm matches. Clone size is not always given. Where it is, it says once, few, many or a class for expanded clones.

cdr3_aa,cdr3_nt,d_call,j_call,v_call,clone_size
CASSLGLAGGTDAQYF,TGTGCCAGCAGTTTAGGGCTAGCGGGGGGCACAGATGCGCAGTATTTT,TRBD2,TRBJ2-3,TRBV12-3/TRBV12-4,.
CASRIDRWSTEAFF,TGTGCCAGCAGAATTGATCGGTGGAGCACTGAAGCTTTCTTT,.,TRBJ1-1,TRBV6-4,many
CASTVDPTGRGTQYF,TGTGCCAGCACCGTAGACCCGACAGGGCGGGGGACCCAGTACTTC,.,TRBJ2-5,TRBV27,.
CSATRPSGETQYF,TGCAGTGCCACGCGCCCTAGCGGTGAGACCCAGTACTTC,TRBD2,TRBJ2-5,TRBV20-1,.
CASNALGAQDIAFF,TGTGCCAGCAACGCACTAGGGGCCCAGGACATTGCTTTCTTT,.,TRBJ1-1,TRBV7-9,.
CASSKTITGYNEKLFF,TGTGCCAGCAGTAAGACAATAACGGGGTATAATGAAAAACTGTTTTTT,.,TRBJ1-4,TRBV6-1,.
CASSAGESTDYGYTF,TGTGCCAGCAGCGCGGGGGAGAGTACGGATTATGGCTACACCTTC,.,TRBJ1-2,TRBV9,.
CASSLGGAITYEQYF,TGTGCCAGCAGCTTAGGCGGGGCGATAACCTACGAGCAGTACTTC,.,TRBJ2-7,TRBV7-2,few
CASSLVLAGYNEQYF,TGCGCCAGCAGCTTGGTTCTAGCGGGGTACAACGAGCAGTACTTC,TRBD2,TRBJ2-7,TRBV5-1,few
CASSPAGVGYGKNIQYF,TGTGCCAGCAGTCCTGCCGGGGTTGGGTACGGCAAAAACATTCAGTACTTC,.,TRBJ2-4,TRBV27,few
CASSYPFGRSEQFF,TGCGCCAGCAGCTACCCGTTCGGGAGGAGTGAGCAGTTCTTC,TRBD2,TRBJ2-1,TRBV5-1,.
CSATPGQRGETQYF,TGCAGTGCTACTCCGGGACAGAGAGGAGAGACCCAGTACTTC,TRBD1,TRBJ2-5,TRBV20-1,.
CSARGLAEYYEQYF,TGCAGTGCTAGGGGTCTAGCGGAGTATTACGAGCAGTACTTC,TRBD2,TRBJ2-7,TRBV20-1,few
CASSYGQGEVNEQFF,TGTGCCAGCAGTTACGGGCAGGGGGAGGTCAATGAGCAGTTCTTC,.,TRBJ2-1,TRBV6-5,few
CSAPTGTGTSDTQYF,TGCAGTGCTCCAACCGGGACAGGGACTTCGGATACGCAGTATTTT,TRBD1,TRBJ2-3,TRBV20-1,.
CASSHGQGYNEQFF,TGTGCCAGTAGTCACGGACAGGGTTACAATGAGCAGTTCTTC,TRBD1,TRBJ2-1,TRBV19,few
CASSFQGTAYNEQFF,TGTGCCAGCAGTTTCCAGGGGACAGCTTACAATGAGCAGTTCTTC,TRBD1,TRBJ2-1,TRBV6-6,.
CASMGRLEAPEQYF,TGTGCCAGCATGGGGAGACTAGAAGCTCCCGAGCAGTACTTC,.,TRBJ2-7,TRBV6-5,few
CASSLRLAGRADAQYF,TGTGCCAGCAGTTTAAGGCTAGCGGGAAGAGCAGATGCGCAGTATTTT,TRBD2,TRBJ2-3,TRBV12-3/TRBV12-4,.
CSARAQFSGPDTQYF,TGCAGTGCTAGAGCCCAGTTTAGTGGGCCAGATACGCAGTATTTT,.,TRBJ2-3,TRBV20-1,.
CSARGQLITDTQYF,TGCAGTGCTAGAGGTCAGCTCATTACAGATACGCAGTATTTT,.,TRBJ2-3,TRBV20-1,few
CASSQGGRINSPLHF,TGCGCCAGCAGCCAAGGTGGCCGGATCAATTCACCCCTCCACTTT,.,TRBJ1-6,TRBV14,.
CSTLDPSAPYEQFF,TGCAGTACTCTTGACCCAAGCGCGCCCTACGAGCAGTTCTTC,.,TRBJ2-1,TRBV20-1,.
CVSSFIVGQGITEAFF,TGTGTCAGCAGCTTTATAGTGGGACAGGGGATAACTGAAGCTTTCTTT,TRBD1,TRBJ1-1,TRBV7-2,.
CSARDSGTRDVEQFF,TGCAGTGCTAGGGATTCCGGGACTAGGGACGTTGAGCAGTTCTTC,TRBD2,TRBJ2-1,TRBV20-1,few
CASSFAGGSNQPQHF,TGTGCCAGCAGCTTCGCAGGGGGTAGCAATCAGCCCCAGCATTTT,TRBD1,TRBJ1-5,TRBV7-2,many
CSARLAGGQFF,TGCAGTGCACGACTAGCGGGGGGGCAGTTCTTC,TRBD2,TRBJ2-1,TRBV20-1,.
CASSFLLADTDTQYF,TGTGCCAGCAGTTTTTTACTAGCCGACACAGATACGCAGTATTTT,.,TRBJ2-3,TRBV12-3/TRBV12-4,.
CASSLDYGPGETQYF,TGCGCCAGCAGCTTGGATTACGGTCCGGGGGAGACCCAGTACTTC,.,TRBJ2-5,TRBV5-1,few
CASSVATAYGYTF,TGTGCCAGCAGCGTAGCTACGGCCTATGGCTACACCTTC,.,TRBJ1-2,TRBV9,few
CASSPGTEPETQYF,TGTGCCAGCAGCCCCGGGACAGAACCAGAGACCCAGTACTTC,TRBD1,TRBJ2-5,TRBV7-9,few
CASSFWDRHNEQFF,TGTGCCAGCAGCTTTTGGGACAGACACAATGAGCAGTTCTTC,TRBD1,TRBJ2-1,TRBV5-6,few
CASSLLGKGAEEQYF,TGTGCCAGCAGTTTGCTAGGCAAGGGGGCGGAGGAGCAGTACTTC,TRBD1,TRBJ2-7,TRBV28,few
CASSFSETTDTQYF,TGTGCCAGCAGTTTCTCCGAAACCACAGATACGCAGTATTTT,.,TRBJ2-3,TRBV27,.
CASRFSPDTQYF,TGTGCCAGCAGATTTAGCCCAGATACGCAGTATTTT,.,TRBJ2-3,TRBV2,few
CASSPWDRGNEQFF,TGTGCCAGCAGTCCCTGGGACAGGGGGAATGAGCAGTTCTTC,TRBD1,TRBJ2-1,TRBV27,.
CASSDLGLAGGSTRETQYF,TGTGCCAGCAGTGACCTGGGACTAGCGGGGGGCTCCACCAGAGAGACCCAGTACTTC,TRBD2,TRBJ2-5,TRBV2,few
CASSDIPGSEAFF,TGTGCCAGCAGTGACATCCCCGGATCTGAAGCTTTCTTT,.,TRBJ1-1,TRBV6-1,.
CSADNYNEQFF,TGCAGTGCAGACAACTACAATGAGCAGTTCTTC,.,TRBJ2-1,TRBV20-1,few
CASSSSGTGTGELFF,TGTGCCAGCAGTTCTAGCGGGACAGGCACCGGGGAGCTGTTTTTT,.,TRBJ2-2,TRBV7-2,.
CSARAGGRWAGGQETQYF,TGCAGTGCTAGAGCCGGAGGACGATGGGCAGGGGGTCAAGAGACCCAGTACTTC,TRBD1,TRBJ2-5,TRBV20-1,few
CASRPQDWARTDTQYF,TGTGCCAGCAGACCCCAAGACTGGGCTCGCACAGATACGCAGTATTTT,.,TRBJ2-3,TRBV6-6,.
CASSRKVLGNTEAFF,TGTGCCAGCAGCCGGAAGGTCCTCGGGAACACTGAAGCTTTCTTT,.,TRBJ1-1,TRBV5-5,.
CASNLRSGAGDEQFF,TGTGCCAGCAACCTGAGGTCAGGGGCTGGGGATGAGCAGTTCTTC,.,TRBJ2-1,TRBV7-2,many
CASSQVAAGEDEQFF,TGCGCCAGCAGCCAAGTCGCAGCGGGAGAGGATGAGCAGTTCTTC,TRBD2,TRBJ2-1,TRBV4-3,.
CASSIGSGDYEQYF,TGTGCCAGTAGTATAGGTTCGGGAGACTACGAGCAGTACTTC,.,TRBJ2-7,TRBV19,.
CASSRGTESYEQYF,TGTGCCAGCAGTCGGGGGACAGAGTCCTACGAGCAGTACTTC,.,TRBJ2-7,TRBV12-3/TRBV12-4,many
CSAWAQNYGYTF,TGCAGTGCTTGGGCCCAAAACTATGGCTACACCTTC,.,TRBJ1-2,TRBV20-1,few
CASSEVRAGGRSPLHF,TGTGCCAGCAGTGAAGTTAGGGCAGGGGGCCGTTCACCCCTCCACTTT,TRBD1,TRBJ1-6,TRBV6-1,few
CSVAGLAEYEQYF,TGCAGCGTCGCAGGACTAGCGGAATACGAGCAGTACTTC,TRBD2,TRBJ2-7,TRBV29-1,.